This entry concerns a single TCR beta chain. Its antigen is not identified. 13 Jbeta primers and 60 Vbeta primers were used for the PCR. The method was immunoSEQ multiplex PCR; TCRdb's version includes in-frame clones alone and lacks a portion of them. This sample has under 150,000 clones, with around four fifths found just once. This sample is part of a study of cytomegalovirus exposure and HLA in healthy donors. The CDR3 consists of 12 residues. Trimming removed 9 bases at V and 0 bases at J, with 8 bases between. Germline loops: CDR1 ENHRY, CDR2 SYGVKD. Findings and limits, study-wide: Immune exposure was documented only through CMV serostatus. Later analysis demonstrated an association between a missense DCLRE1C variant and TCR beta V- and J-gene trimming.

The sample consisted of PBMCs. The TCR originated in a woman aged 40 to 50 in good health and CMV-seronegative. The rearrangement links TRBV10-3 to TRBJ1-2, with TRBD1 as a possible D gene (5 bases). As DNA, the CDR3 is TGTGCCATGGGGGGGGCTAACTATGGCTACACCTTC. Its protein is CAMGGANYGYTF.